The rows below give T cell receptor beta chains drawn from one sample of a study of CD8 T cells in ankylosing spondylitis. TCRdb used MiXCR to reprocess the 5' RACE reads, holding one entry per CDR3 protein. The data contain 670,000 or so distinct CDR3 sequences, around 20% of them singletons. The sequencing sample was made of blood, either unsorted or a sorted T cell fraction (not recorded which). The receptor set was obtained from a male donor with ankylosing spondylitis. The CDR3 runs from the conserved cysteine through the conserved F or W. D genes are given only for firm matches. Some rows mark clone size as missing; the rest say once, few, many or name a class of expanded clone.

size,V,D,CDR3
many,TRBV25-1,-,CASGTPGKLFF
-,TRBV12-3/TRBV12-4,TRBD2,CASSFGTSGRADTQYF
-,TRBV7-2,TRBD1,CASSPATGQGLNEQFF
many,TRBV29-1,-,CSVSLPLSVGNTEAFF
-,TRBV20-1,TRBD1,CSAKGQGAILNTEAFF
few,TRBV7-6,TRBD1,CASSTDRGYGSEQFF
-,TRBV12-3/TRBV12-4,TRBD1,CASSSTQGGIETQYF
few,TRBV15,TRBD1,CATSRAGTGRLEQYF
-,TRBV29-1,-,CSEGRMNTEAFF
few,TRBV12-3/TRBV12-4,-,CASSLQGRLEAFF
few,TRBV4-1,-,CASSLLRDGGTEAFF
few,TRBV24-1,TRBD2,CATSDGALAGGLDTQYF
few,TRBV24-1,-,CATSEPGPQETQYF
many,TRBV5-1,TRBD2,CASSLGLANTGELFF
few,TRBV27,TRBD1,CASSSPGTGEAHEQFF
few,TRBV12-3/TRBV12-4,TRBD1,CASSPDRGSSDTQYF
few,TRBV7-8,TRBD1,CASRAGTGVGENIQYF
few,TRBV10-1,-,CASSESRSFTPDEQFF
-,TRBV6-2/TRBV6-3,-,CASSPNWGYEQYF
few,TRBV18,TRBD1,CASSPRQGVGQPQHF
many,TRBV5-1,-,CASSAVNEQFF
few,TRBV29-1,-,CSVEPGASNEQFF
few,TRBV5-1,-,CASSWLGRAAETQYF
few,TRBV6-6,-,CASSYFGYNEQFF
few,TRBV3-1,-,CASSHAEALEAFF